These 21 T cell receptor beta chains came from one sample sequenced in a study of identical twins. TCRdb independently ran MiXCR on the 5' RACE reads; one entry per CDR3 protein. The sample shows roughly 280,000 distinct CDR3 sequences, just under 9.5% of them seen only once. These same records also appear under a second study, on yellow fever vaccine responses in identical twins.

What was sequenced was CD8+ T cells sorted from blood. The origin of the receptors is a woman aged 18-35 years in good health.

The chain recombines TRBV19 with TRBJ2-7; 8 bases are a match to TRBD1. The V gene's germline CDR1 is LNHDA and CDR2 SQIVND (reference sequence). Losses at the gene ends were 7 bases for V and 0 bases for J; bases not matched to a gene: 5. This CDR3 contains 14 residues. The CDR3 DNA reads as TGTGCCAGTACCATGGGGACAGGCTCCTACGAGCAGTACTTC. Translated, it gives CASTMGTGSYEQYF.

This clonotype appeared a few times. The rearrangement links TRBV28 to TRBJ2-5; D remains ambiguous. Germline CDR1 MDHEN, CDR2 SYDVKM. There are 14 residues in the CDR3. V was shortened by 5 bases and J by 4 bases, with 14 bases between the two germline ends. CDR3 in amino acids: CASSPTPGAETQYF. CDR3 nucleotides: TGTGCCAGCAGTCCTACGCCAGGAGCAGAGACCCAGTACTTC.

The sample holds many counts of this clonotype. The chain couples TRBV30 to TRBJ2-7, with 10 bases that match TRBD1. The CDR3 covers 15 residues. V gave up 2 bases and J gave up 5 bases; unmatched junction bases: 9. Germline loops: CDR1 GTSNPN, CDR2 SVGIG (reference sequence). The CDR3 bases are TGTGCCTGGAGTACTGGGACAGGGGCGAACCACGAGCAGTACTTC. Amino acid sequence: CAWSTGTGANHEQYF.

This clonotype has a count of ten or more. The chain links TRBV6-4 to TRBJ2-3; weak D call: TRBD2 (5 bases). V was pared by 3 bases and J by 6 bases, with 7 bases between. Germline CDR1 and CDR2: MRHNA and SNTAGT. The CDR3 spans 12 residues. The CDR3 DNA reads TGTGCCAGCAGTGATTCGGGGGATACGCAGTATTTT. Residues: CASSDSGDTQYF.

This chain links TRBV11-2 with TRBJ2-5; the match to TRBD2 covers 8 bases. The CDR3 spans 16 residues. With V trimmed by 2 bases and J by 7 bases, 12 bases remained unmatched. In germline, CDR1 is SGHAT, CDR2 FQNNGV. CDR3 protein: CASSLMGAGEGGTQYF. The DNA of the CDR3 is TGTGCCAGCAGCTTAATGGGAGCGGGAGAGGGCGGGACCCAGTACTTC.

V usage is TRBV18 and J usage is TRBJ2-7; the D gene is possibly TRBD1 (5 bases). CDR1 is KGHSH, CDR2 LQKENI, per germline. The V end was cut by 3 bases, the J end by 5 bases, with 8 bases between. CDR3 size: 12 residues. The CDR3 loop is CASSPDKNEQYF. The CDR3 DNA follows: TGTGCCAGCTCACCGGACAAGAACGAGCAGTACTTC.

This rearrangement joins TRBV19 to TRBJ2-1, with D possibly being TRBD1 (6 bases). Germline-derived CDR1 and CDR2 are LNHDA and SQIVND (reference sequence). There are 16 residues in the CDR3. V lost 5 bases to trimming and J lost 0 bases, with 14 bases between them. The CDR3 is CASSPKGESSYNEQFF. The DNA of the CDR3 is TGTGCCAGTAGTCCCAAGGGGGAGAGCTCCTACAATGAGCAGTTCTTC. Based on the CDR3 plus reference TRBV19 and TRBJ2-1, the full variable domain is DGGITQSPKYLFRKEGQNVTLSCEQNLNHDAMYWYRQDPGQGLRLIYYSQIVNDFQKGDIAEGYSVSREKKESFPLTVTSAQKNPTAFYLCASSPKGESSYNEQFFGPGTRLTVL.

This clonotype has a count of ten or more. At one boundary the junction diverges from the germline segment, which might be a read error. This chain links TRBV7-7 with TRBJ2-1; 7 bases map to TRBD1. Looked up from germline, CDR1 is SSHAT and CDR2 is FNYEAQ (reference sequence). The CDR3 runs 13 residues. The CDR3 DNA reads TGTGCTAGCAGTTCCGGGACAGACAATGAGCAGTTCTTC. Its translation is CASSSGTDNEQFF.

The sample holds a few counts of this clonotype. The V gene is TRBV14, the J gene TRBJ2-7; D gene ambiguous. The CDR3 sequence is 13 residues long. With 4 bases removed from V and 6 bases from J, the gap between germline ends came to 13 bases. Germline CDR1 SGHDN, CDR2 FVKESK. The CDR3 DNA reads TGTGCCAGCAGCCGTACTCTTCTTGTCGAGCAGTACTTC. Translated: CASSRTLLVEQYF.

The V gene is TRBV19, the J gene TRBJ2-1, with D possibly being TRBD2 (6 bases). From germline, CDR1 is LNHDA and CDR2 SQIVND (reference sequence). The length of the CDR3 is 17 residues. V was pared by 5 bases and J by 0 bases, with 17 bases between. This CDR3 is CASSGPGASSSYNEQFF. The CDR3 nucleotides read TGTGCCAGTAGTGGCCCGGGAGCCTCAAGCTCCTACAATGAGCAGTTCTTC.

Worth noting for this clonotype: One base away lies a much larger clone, so this may be a sequencing read error. The chain recombines TRBV12-3 or TRBV12-4 with TRBJ1-2; no reliable D call. This CDR3 comprises 15 residues. V was pared by 2 bases and J by 1 base, with 11 bases between. The CDR3 loop reads CASSLTTRVNYGYTF. The CDR3 coding sequence is TGTGCCAGCAGTTTAACGACAAGGGTTAACTATGGCTACACCTTC.

In its sample, this clonotype was seen many times. This chain connects TRBV9 to TRBJ2-2; the match to TRBD1 covers 9 bases. Germline V gene lookup returns CDR1 SGDLS and CDR2 YYNGEE. CDR3 size: 16 residues. The V and J ends lost 3 bases and 0 bases, in that order; junction bases with no gene match: 3. CDR3 sequence reads: CASSGRQGANTGELFF. In DNA, the CDR3 is TGTGCCAGCAGCGGAAGACAGGGGGCGAACACCGGGGAGCTGTTTTTT.

This clonotype showed up many times. The gene calls are TRBV12-3 or TRBV12-4 and TRBJ2-1; D is unclear. Trimming removed 5 bases from V and 0 bases from J, with 8 bases in between. CDR3 length: 14 amino acids. The CDR3 coding sequence is TGTGCCAGCAGTACTATGACCTCCTACAATGAGCAGTTCTTC. This translates into CASSTMTSYNEQFF.

This clonotype was counted at least ten times. V usage is TRBV12-3 or TRBV12-4 and J usage is TRBJ2-7; possibly TRBD2 for D (6 bases). V dropped 8 bases and J dropped 3 bases, with 20 bases sitting between them. The CDR3 totals 15 residues. The CDR3 spells CASRYRPQGLYEQYF. Here the CDR3 DNA reads TGTGCCAGCCGCTATCGGCCCCAGGGACTCTACGAGCAGTACTTC.

This clonotype was recorded a few times. The chain links TRBV2 to TRBJ2-3; a weak D match, TRBD2 (6 bases). Looked up from germline, CDR1 is SNHLY and CDR2 is FYNNEI. Between the trimmed V and J ends, which lost 6 bases and 2 bases, there was a span of 12 bases. The CDR3 spans 14 residues. In DNA form, the CDR3 reads TGTGCCAGCAGCCGGGACTCCGCCACAGATACGCAGTATTTT. Protein: CASSRDSATDTQYF.

V and J are TRBV11-2 and TRBJ2-5, with 7 bases that match TRBD2. Germline CDR1 and CDR2: SGHAT and FQNNGV. CDR3 length: 14 residues. Unmatched junction bases numbered 3, after V lost 5 bases and J lost 0 bases. CDR3 residues: CASSTGGNQETQYF. The CDR3 DNA reads TGTGCCAGCAGCACCGGGGGGAACCAAGAGACCCAGTACTTC. Variable domain in full (rest from reference TRBV11-2 and TRBJ2-5): EAGVAQSPRYKIIEKRQSVAFWCNPISGHATLYWYQQILGQGPKLLIQFQNNGVVDDSQLPKDRFSAERLKGVDSTLKIQPAKLEDSAVYLCASSTGGNQETQYFGPGTRLLVL.

The J gene is TRBJ2-5, the V gene TRBV3-1, with 8 positions matching TRBD2. Germline CDR1 is LGHDT and CDR2 is YNNKEL (reference sequence). V gave up 3 bases and J gave up 1 base; unmatched junction bases: 13. The CDR3 covers 18 residues. The CDR3 DNA reads as TGTGCCAGCAGCCACTCCCCGTGGGCGGGAGGCCCCCAAGAGACCCAGTACTTC. Amino acid sequence: CASSHSPWAGGPQETQYF.

This sequence joins TRBV4-1 and TRBJ2-2; D unresolved. With 3 bases removed from V and 5 bases from J, the gap between germline ends came to 13 bases. Germline V gene sequence: CDR1 MGHRA, CDR2 YSYEKL. CDR3 length: 15 amino acids. For the CDR3, the DNA is TGCGCCAGCAGCCAGTACTCGGACGGGACCGGGGAGCTGTTTTTT. Amino acids: CASSQYSDGTGELFF.

This rearrangement joins TRBV29-1 to TRBJ2-7; the D call may be TRBD1 or TRBD2 (5 bases each). Trimming shortened V by 4 bases and J by 6 bases, and 10 bases separated the two germline ends. Germline V gives CDR1 SQVTM, CDR2 ANQGSEA. The CDR3 is made up of 11 amino acids. The CDR3 DNA follows: TGCAGCGTTGTCCTGAGGGGCGAGCAGTACTTC. Protein product: CSVVLRGEQYF.

A few counts support this clonotype. This rearrangement joins TRBV29-1 to TRBJ2-7; 11 bases are shared with TRBD2. The J segment lost 3 bases and the V segment lost 4 bases, leaving 2 bases of the junction unmatched. This CDR3 is 13 amino acids long. CDR1 and CDR2 (germline): SQVTM, ANQGSEA. CDR3: CSVGTSGYYEQYF. The CDR3 DNA reads as TGCAGCGTTGGGACTAGCGGGTACTACGAGCAGTACTTC.

Many counts were recorded for this clonotype. This chain uses TRBV5-6 with TRBJ2-7; 9 nucleotides agree with TRBD1. Germline CDR1 is SGHDT and CDR2 is YYEEEE. CDR3 length: 15 amino acids. V shed 4 bases, J shed 0 bases, and the junction held 5 bases outside the gene matches. The CDR3 region has the DNA TGTGCCAGCAGCCCCGGGACAGGGATCTCCTACGAGCAGTACTTC. This codes for CASSPGTGISYEQYF. Full variable domain (outside the CDR3, taken from reference TRBV5-6 and TRBJ2-7): DAGVTQSPTHLIKTRGQQVTLRCSPKSGHDTVSWYQQALGQGPQFIFQYYEEEERQRGNFPDRFSGHQFPNYSSELNVNALLLGDSALYLCASSPGTGISYEQYFGPGTRLTVT.